Listed below are T cell receptor beta chains from one sample, sequenced in a study of control samples from healthy donors and cancer patients. The protocol was immunoSEQ multiplex PCR, while the TCRdb copy is restricted to in-frame clones and leaves out a portion. The sample holds about 140,000 clones, 94% seen once. The sequenced material came from blood. The receptors derive from a man aged 35-49 years in good health. Both conserved end residues are part of each CDR3. Each record gives: V gene, J gene, clone size, D gene, CDR3 DNA, CDR3 protein. The D gene is left open where the match is weak. Rows may omit the clone size; those that give it use once, few, many or a size class.

>TRBV9|TRBJ1-1|few|NA
TGTGCCAGCAGCGCTGCGGGGCTGTCCGCTGAGGCTTTCTTT
CASSAAGLSAEAFF
>TRBV7-2|TRBJ2-1|NA|NA
TGTGCCAGCAGCTTATCCCTGAGAAAGGATAATGAGCAGTTCTTC
CASSLSLRKDNEQFF
>TRBV14|TRBJ1-4|NA|TRBD1
TGTGCCAGCAGCCAGACCGGGACAGCGAATGAAAAACTGTTTTTT
CASSQTGTANEKLFF
>TRBV28|TRBJ2-7|NA|NA
TGTGCCAGCAGTTTAGGCGGGGACGAGCAGTACTTC
CASSLGGDEQYF
>TRBV27|TRBJ2-3|NA|TRBD1
TGTGCCAGCAGGGGACAGGGAGAATTGTATTTT
CASRGQGELYF
>TRBV2|TRBJ2-3|NA|NA
TGTGCCAGCAGTGTTTATAGGGGCACAGATACGCAGTATTTT
CASSVYRGTDTQYF
>TRBV10-3|TRBJ1-1|NA|NA
TGTGCCATCACTCGGGTAGAGAACACTGAAGCTTTCTTT
CAITRVENTEAFF
>TRBV9|TRBJ2-5|NA|NA
TGTGCCAGCAGCGTTGCGTTTCAAGAGACCCAGTACTTC
CASSVAFQETQYF
>TRBV7-9|TRBJ1-1|NA|TRBD1
TGTGCCAGCAGCTCCCCCCGAAAAGACAGGGTAACTTTCTTT
CASSSPRKDRVTFF
>TRBV6-5|TRBJ2-7|NA|TRBD1
TGTGCCAGCCGTAGGACAGGGGAGTCAAGCGAGCAGTACTTC
CASRRTGESSEQYF
>TRBV24-1|TRBJ2-2|NA|NA
TGTGCCACCTCCGCGGGTACAGGCGGCACCGGGGAGCTGTTTTTT
CATSAGTGGTGELFF
>TRBV2|TRBJ2-4|NA|TRBD2
TGTGCCAGCAGTGAAGTGGGCTTTGCGTCTAGCGGGGGGGCGGCCATTCAGTACTTC
CASSEVGFASSGGAAIQYF
>TRBV6-6|TRBJ1-6|NA|TRBD1
TGTGCCAGCAGTTCCGGGACAGGGGACGGCTCACCCCTCCACTTT
CASSSGTGDGSPLHF
>TRBV5-1|TRBJ1-1|NA|NA
TGCGCCAGCAGCTTGACTTTCATGAACACTGAAGCTTTCTTT
CASSLTFMNTEAFF
>TRBV5-1|TRBJ2-1|NA|TRBD2
TGCGCCAGCAGCGCTCGGAGACTAGCGGCTTCCTACAATGAGCAGTTCTTC
CASSARRLAASYNEQFF
>TRBV7-8|TRBJ2-1|NA|TRBD1
TGTGCCAGCAGCTTTTTCCGGGACAGACCCTACAATGAGCAGTTCTTC
CASSFFRDRPYNEQFF
>TRBV5-6|TRBJ2-2|once|TRBD2
TGTGCCAGCAGCTGGGGGTTAGCGGGAGCCACCGGGGAGCTGTTTTTT
CASSWGLAGATGELFF
>TRBV28|TRBJ2-7|NA|TRBD2
TGTGCCAGCAGTCCCCCGACTAGCGGGAGTCGCGAGCAGTACTTC
CASSPPTSGSREQYF
>TRBV28|TRBJ1-2|NA|TRBD1
TGTGCCAGCAGTTTAGGTGGGACAGGGGGCGTAAAAGGCTACACCTTC
CASSLGGTGGVKGYTF
>TRBV7-9|TRBJ2-1|NA|TRBD2
TGTGCCAGCAGCACCGCCGGGACTAACTACAATGAGCAGTTCTTC
CASSTAGTNYNEQFF
>TRBV18|TRBJ1-1|NA|NA
TGTGCCAGCTCACCCCCTACAGGGTCTATGACTGAAGCTTTCTTT
CASSPPTGSMTEAFF
>TRBV5-6|TRBJ2-4|NA|TRBD1
TGTGCCAGCAGTTCTGACAGGGTCGTAGCCAAAAACATTCAGTACTTC
CASSSDRVVAKNIQYF
>TRBV28|TRBJ1-4|NA|TRBD1
TGTGCCGTAGGGACTAGGACAGGGGGTAATGAAAAACTGTTTTTT
CAVGTRTGGNEKLFF
>TRBV18|TRBJ2-4|once|NA
TGTGCCAGCTCACCCTTTGGACGTATTGAGGCCAAAAACATTCAGTACTTC
CASSPFGRIEAKNIQYF
>TRBV29-1|TRBJ2-7|NA|NA
TGCAGCGCCGTGGGTGGGGCCACCTACGAGCAGTACTTC
CSAVGGATYEQYF
>TRBV6-2/TRBV6-3|TRBJ1-2|NA|NA
TGTGCCAGCAGTTACCAAGGAGACGGCTATGGCTACACCTTC
CASSYQGDGYGYTF
>TRBV27|TRBJ1-2|NA|NA
TGTGCCAGCAGTTCCGGGGATGGCTACACCTTC
CASSSGDGYTF
>TRBV7-9|TRBJ1-1|once|NA
TGTGCCAGCAGTAGGAACACTGAAGCTTTCTTT
CASSRNTEAFF
>TRBV3-1/TRBV3-2|TRBJ1-2|NA|NA
TGTGCCAGCAGCCGTCAGGACGCGGGTAGGTCGTACACCTTC
CASSRQDAGRSYTF
>TRBV11-2|TRBJ2-2|NA|TRBD2
TGTGCCAGCAGCTTAAGACTAGCGGGAGTTGCGGGGGAGCTGTTTTTT
CASSLRLAGVAGELFF
>TRBV2|TRBJ1-5|NA|TRBD1
TGTGCCAGCATAGGGGACAGGGGGGATCAGCCCCAGCATTTT
CASIGDRGDQPQHF
>TRBV3-1/TRBV3-2|TRBJ1-5|NA|NA
TGTGCCAGCAGCCAAGCACAGCATAGGGGCAATCAGCCCCAGCATTTT
CASSQAQHRGNQPQHF
>TRBV6-5|TRBJ2-7|NA|NA
TGTGCCAGCAGTCGACAGGGAGGGCCCTACGAGCAGTACTTC
CASSRQGGPYEQYF
>TRBV2|TRBJ2-7|NA|NA
TGTGCCAGCAGTGAACCCGCAGGAACCTACGAGCAGTACTTC
CASSEPAGTYEQYF
>TRBV6-5|TRBJ1-5|NA|NA
TGTGCCACCCGACGGAGAAATAGCAATCAGCCCCAGCATTTT
CATRRRNSNQPQHF
>TRBV6-5|TRBJ1-4|once|NA
TGTGCCAGCAGTATGTTGCTGTTTAGAAACGGACTGTTTTTT
CASSMLLFRNGLFF
>TRBV25-1|TRBJ1-4|NA|TRBD1
TGTGCCAGCAGTGACCTCTTGGGCGGACAGGGCCCGGAAAAACTGTTTTTT
CASSDLLGGQGPEKLFF
>TRBV7-2|TRBJ2-1|NA|NA
TGTGCCAGCAGCTTTGACCGGGGAGGTGAGCAGTTCTTC
CASSFDRGGEQFF
>TRBV7-6|TRBJ2-1|NA|TRBD1
TGTGCCAGCAGCCCCGGACAGGGGCCCTACAATGAGCAGTTCTTC
CASSPGQGPYNEQFF
>TRBV4-2|TRBJ2-1|NA|TRBD2
TGTGCCAGCAGCCAGAGCGGGACTAGCGGGAGGTCCCTGGGCAATGAGCAGTTCTTC
CASSQSGTSGRSLGNEQFF
>TRBV5-6|TRBJ1-6|NA|NA
TGTGCCAGCAGTTCGACGGGGGGTGAGGATTCACCCCTCCACTTT
CASSSTGGEDSPLHF
>TRBV9|TRBJ1-3|NA|NA
TGTGCCAGCAGCGGCAGCTTATTACGACAGGAACTTTCTGGAAACACCATATATTTT
CASSGSLLRQELSGNTIYF
>TRBV6-2/TRBV6-3|TRBJ1-5|NA|TRBD1
TGTGCCAGCAGTTTTATGAAAGGGACAGCCACAAATCAGCCCCAGCATTTT
CASSFMKGTATNQPQHF
>TRBV18|TRBJ1-3|NA|NA
TGTGCCAGCTCGTCACAGGCAAACTCTGGAAACACCATATATTTT
CASSSQANSGNTIYF
>TRBV5-5|TRBJ1-2|once|NA
TGTGCCAGCAGTTGGACCAAGGGTGTAGGCGGCTACACCTTC
CASSWTKGVGGYTF
>TRBV9|TRBJ2-3|NA|TRBD2
TGTGCCAGCAGGAGACTAGCAAGAGATACGCAGTATTTT
CASRRLARDTQYF
>TRBV28|TRBJ1-5|NA|NA
TGTGCCAGCGACTGGAGCTTCAATCAGCCCCAGCATTTT
CASDWSFNQPQHF
>TRBV14|TRBJ1-1|few|NA
TGTGCCAGCAGTGTCCTGAACACTGAAGCTTTCTTT
CASSVLNTEAFF
>TRBV29-1|TRBJ1-6|NA|NA
TGCAGCTTAAACTGGGGGTATAATTCACCCCTCCACTTT
CSLNWGYNSPLHF
>TRBV10-1|TRBJ2-3|NA|NA
TGCGCCAGCAGCCCAGACCCTCGATATACGCAGTATTTT
CASSPDPRYTQYF
>TRBV28|TRBJ1-4|NA|TRBD1
TGTGCCAGCAGTCCGACAGGGGAAGGTGAAAAACTGTTTTTT
CASSPTGEGEKLFF
>TRBV11-1|TRBJ2-3|NA|NA
TGTGCCAGCAGCTTAGTAGCGGCCCACACAGATACGCAGTATTTT
CASSLVAAHTDTQYF
>TRBV28|TRBJ2-7|NA|TRBD2
TGTGCCAGCAGTCTAGGACTAGCGGCCCTCTACGAGCAGTACTTC
CASSLGLAALYEQYF
>TRBV28|TRBJ2-7|NA|NA
TGTGCCAGCAGTATCCACAGGGCGGTCTACGAGCAGTACTTC
CASSIHRAVYEQYF
>TRBV10-3|TRBJ2-1|NA|NA
TGTGCCATCAGGGAGGGGGCAGGAGGCTCCTACAATGAGCAGTTCTTC
CAIREGAGGSYNEQFF
>TRBV10-3|TRBJ2-1|once|TRBD1
TGTGCCATCAGTGAGCCGGGACAGGGGGCGGATGAGCAGTTCTTC
CAISEPGQGADEQFF
>TRBV5-1|TRBJ1-1|NA|TRBD1
TGCGCCAGCAGCTCGACAGGGGGCACTGAAGCTTTCTTT
CASSSTGGTEAFF
>TRBV2|TRBJ2-1|NA|TRBD2
TGTGCCAGCAGTAGCGGGGAGGATGAGCAGTTCTTC
CASSSGEDEQFF
>TRBV7-2|TRBJ2-1|NA|TRBD2
TGTGCCAGCAGCTTAGCTCTAGCGGGAGCGAGCTCCTACAATGAGCAGTTCTTC
CASSLALAGASSYNEQFF